The clone carrying this T cell receptor beta chain came up a few times. Its antigen is as yet unknown. The data were obtained in a study of identical twins. Study observations and caveats: Twin sharing of out-of-frame TCR alpha was underestimated by models in monozygotic pairs.

The CDR3 totals 14 residues. Germline V gives CDR1 LGHDT, CDR2 YNNKEL (reference sequence). J lost 5 bases, V lost 4 bases, and 6 bases had no gene match. TCRdb itself ran the 5' RACE reads through MiXCR, one entry per CDR3 protein. The table shows around 510,000 distinct CDR3 sequences, with around 15% occurring only once. These records were also assigned to another study, of yellow fever vaccine responses in identical twins.

The sequence came from a woman aged 18-30 years in good health. Sequenced input: CD4+ T cells sorted from blood. V usage is TRBV3-1 and J usage is TRBJ2-5; 8 bases are a match to TRBD2. The CDR3 region has the DNA TGTGCCAGCAGCCGTAGCGGGGCCAGCGAGACCCAGTACTTC. This sequence encodes CASSRSGASETQYF.